This T cell receptor beta chain was recovered during a study of vaccination and CD4 T cells after COVID-19. Study summary: A vaccine, either BNT162b2 or mRNA-1273, was given to participants in two doses.

An Oncomine TCR Beta short-read assay was used to sequence the DNA from cultured CD4+ T cells. Using the QIAamp micro DNA kit, genomic DNA was extracted from the CD4+ T cells that had been cultured. In TCRdb, the PCR reads were re-called with MiXCR into one record per CDR3 protein. The sample records tens of thousands of distinct CDR3 sequences, about 35% being singletons. The germline CDR1 and CDR2 sequences are DFQATT and SNEGSKA (reference sequence). The CDR3 is 14 amino acids. V gave up 6 bases and J gave up 0 bases, with 13 bases separating them. The time point was: late sampling 161 to 241 days after vaccination in three convalescent patients. Described treatment: approximately nine-day PBMC culture with coronavirus spike peptide pools or control peptides (ViraFEST assay). Every positive PCR date fell between March and December 2020, earlier than the US Alpha, Beta and Delta variants. A remark on this clonotype: Its specificity is unknown.

This receptor was obtained from a human donor who had recovered from COVID-19. This chain links TRBV20-1 with TRBJ2-3; D uncertain. Material: CD4+ T cells from blood, cultured in vitro, obtained about 7 months after SARS-CoV-2 vaccination. The CDR3 DNA follows: TGCAGTGCCAACCGGCCACCGAGCACAGATACGCAGTATTTT. It yields the protein CSANRPPSTDTQYF.